The 4 T cell receptor beta chains below were found in one sample sequenced in a study of OX40 agonist ivuxolimab in advanced cancers. Profiling relied on immunoSEQ multiplex PCR, and the TCRdb table lists in-frame clones only, not all of them. The sample records some 30,000 clones, 80% to 95% being singletons. The material sequenced was CD4+ or CD8+ T cells sorted from blood, taken in a trial of the OX40 agonist ivuxolimab. All receptors come from an adult with an advanced solid tumor such as melanoma, head and neck, liver or kidney cancer.

V gene TRBV19 combines with J gene TRBJ2-1, with 9 bases matching TRBD2. V trimming: 10 bases; J trimming: 4 bases; junction bases outside the gene matches: 5. Germline assignment: CDR1 LNHDA and CDR2 SQIVND (reference sequence). This CDR3 is built from 13 residues. For the CDR3, the DNA is TGTGCCACCAGGACTAGCGCGTACAATGAGCAGTTCTTC. This sequence encodes CATRTSAYNEQFF.

This clone was observed a single time. The chain is built from TRBV19 and TRBJ1-1; perhaps TRBD1 as D (6 bases). This CDR3 is 14 amino acids long. Trimming stripped 5 bases from V and 5 bases from J, with 15 bases between. Germline V gene lookup returns CDR1 LNHDA and CDR2 SQIVND (reference sequence). This CDR3 reads CASSSGQIDTEAFF. The CDR3, as DNA: TGTGCCAGTAGTTCCGGACAGATTGATACTGAAGCTTTCTTT. Full variable domain (missing parts from reference TRBV19 and TRBJ1-1): DGGITQSPKYLFRKEGQNVTLSCEQNLNHDAMYWYRQDPGQGLRLIYYSQIVNDFQKGDIAEGYSVSREKKESFPLTVTSAQKNPTAFYLCASSSGQIDTEAFFGQGTRLTVV.

The CDR3 nucleotides are TGTGCCAGTAAGACTAGCGGAAGCTCCTACAATGAGCAGTTCTTC. This codes for CASKTSGSSYNEQFF. The rearrangement uses TRBV19 and TRBJ2-1; TRBD2 agrees at 9 bases. In germline, CDR1 is LNHDA, CDR2 SQIVND (reference sequence). Trimming took 7 bases from V and 0 from J; bases not matched to a gene: 4. The CDR3 consists of 15 residues.

The chain links TRBV19 to TRBJ1-5; no definite D call. The CDR3 contains 17 residues. V lost 3 bases and J lost 1, with 16 bases in between. CDR1 and CDR2 (germline): LNHDA, SQIVND (reference sequence). CDR3 region: CASSILGLTTSNQPQHF. CDR3 coding DNA: TGTGCCAGTAGTATCTTAGGCCTGACTACCAGCAATCAGCCCCAGCATTTT.